The 8 T cell receptor beta chains below were found in one sample sequenced in a study of human T cells and chemical hapten exposure. The time point denotes: healthy volunteer bleed at 2 weeks. Total RNA was isolated from whole blood that had not been fractionated. Via MiXCR, TCRdb re-called the RACE reads, giving one row per CDR3 protein. This sample carries around 130,000 distinct CDR3 sequences, about 9% of them seen once, and the ten largest clones take 1.5% to 2%. Sequences were obtained from whole blood. These receptors were collected from a male donor in good health. Some clones in this sample may be carry-over from other donors' samples.

At least ten counts were recorded for this clonotype. V usage is TRBV7-9 and J usage is TRBJ1-1; perhaps TRBD1 as D (5 bases). CDR1 and CDR2 from the germline V gene are SEHNR and FQNEAQ (reference sequence). With 4 bases removed from V and 5 bases from J, the gap between germline ends came to 17 bases. The CDR3 is made up of 15 amino acids. CDR3 protein: CASSYTGGEGTEAFF. DNA for the CDR3: TGTGCCAGCAGCTACACTGGGGGAGAGGGGACTGAAGCTTTCTTT.

V usage is TRBV20-1 and J usage is TRBJ2-7; 8 positions match TRBD2. The CDR3 length is 14 residues. V gave up 5 bases and J gave up 5 bases; unmatched junction bases: 11. Germline CDR1 is DFQATT and CDR2 is SNEGSKA (reference sequence). CDR3 amino acids: CSAGKAGVRNEQYF. DNA of the CDR3: TGCAGTGCTGGGAAAGCGGGAGTTCGGAACGAGCAGTACTTC.

The rearrangement joins TRBV7-9 to TRBJ2-2; 14 nucleotides align to TRBD2. Trimming removed 5 bases from V and 0 bases from J; junction bases left unmatched: 8. CDR3 length: 19 amino acids. The germline V gene encodes CDR1 SEHNR and CDR2 FQNEAQ (reference sequence). The CDR3 sequence is CASSPGLAGVTANTGELFF. CDR3 nucleotides: TGTGCCAGCAGCCCGGGACTAGCGGGAGTTACCGCGAACACCGGGGAGCTGTTTTTT. The full variable domain, its missing parts supplied by reference TRBV7-9 and TRBJ2-2, is DTGVSQNPRHKITKRGQNVTFRCDPISEHNRLYWYRQTLGQGPEFLTYFQNEAQLEKSRLLSDRFSAERPKGSFSTLEIQRTEQGDSAMYLCASSPGLAGVTANTGELFFGEGSRLTVL.

This clonotype was seen repeatedly, ten times or more. The chain has TRBV20-1 and TRBJ2-1; 11 bases match TRBD2. Germline V gene sequence: CDR1 DFQATT, CDR2 SNEGSKA (reference sequence). V lost 2 bases, J lost 8 bases, and 8 bases stayed unmatched. CDR3 length: 15 amino acids. This CDR3 is CSARLAGGGSDEQFF. The CDR3 DNA reads as TGCAGTGCTAGACTAGCGGGAGGAGGGTCAGATGAGCAGTTCTTC.

The chain recombines TRBV29-1 with TRBJ1-1; the D is unclear. V was shortened by 7 bases and J by 0 bases, with 12 bases between the two germline ends. CDR1 is SQVTM, CDR2 ANQGSEA, per germline. The CDR3 has 13 amino acids. For the CDR3, the DNA is TGCAGCGCCGGTCCAGGCCTGAACACTGAAGCTTTCTTT. Translated, it gives CSAGPGLNTEAFF.

This clonotype was recorded many times. This sequence joins TRBV11-1 and TRBJ2-2, with TRBD1 as a possible D gene (5 bases). The CDR3 length is 15 residues. Trimming took off 0 bases at V and 7 bases at J, with 12 bases between the two ends. CDR1 is SGHAT and CDR2 is FQDESV in the germline V gene (reference sequence). CDR3 loop: CASSLAGRDGGELFF. CDR3 nucleotides: TGTGCCAGCAGCTTAGCGGGCAGGGATGGCGGGGAGCTGTTTTTT. The entire variable domain, with the rest obtained from reference TRBV11-1 and TRBJ2-2, is as follows: EAEVAQSPRYKITEKSQAVAFWCDPISGHATLYWYRQILGQGPELLVQFQDESVVDDSQLPKDRFSAERLKGVDSTLKIQPAELGDSAMYLCASSLAGRDGGELFFGEGSRLTVL.

This clonotype was found many times. The J gene is TRBJ2-5, the V gene TRBV12-3 or TRBV12-4; 7 positions match TRBD2. J was trimmed by 2 bases and V by 0 bases; bases with no gene match: 6. The CDR3 is 16 amino acids. This CDR3 reads CASSLARLAGQETQYF. The CDR3 region has the DNA TGTGCCAGCAGTTTAGCGCGGTTAGCGGGTCAAGAGACCCAGTACTTC.

This rearrangement joins TRBV7-9 to TRBJ2-1; D not certain. Trimming shortened V by 5 bases and J by 9 bases, and 17 bases separated the two germline ends. CDR3 length: 14 residues. Germline V CDR1 and CDR2: SEHNR, FQNEAQ (reference sequence). CDR3 residues: CASSQVSFPGEQFF. As DNA, the CDR3 is TGTGCCAGCAGCCAAGTATCGTTTCCCGGTGAGCAGTTCTTC. Supplemented by reference TRBV7-9 and TRBJ2-1, the full variable domain reads DTGVSQNPRHKITKRGQNVTFRCDPISEHNRLYWYRQTLGQGPEFLTYFQNEAQLEKSRLLSDRFSAERPKGSFSTLEIQRTEQGDSAMYLCASSQVSFPGEQFFGPGTRLTVL.